The 15 T cell receptor beta chains below come from one sample, sequenced in a study of breast tumors, draining lymph nodes, adjacent tissues. The lymph nodes were axillary draining lymph nodes from breast cancer patients. TCRdb reanalysed the multiplex PCR reads using MiXCR and keeps one entry per CDR3 protein. The data show around 140,000 distinct CDR3 sequences, 32% seen once. The specimen was axillary lymph node tissue. The receptor source for this set is a female donor with breast cancer. Some clones in this sample may be carry-over from other donors' samples.

About this clonotype: The CDR3 end shows no conserved phenylalanine or tryptophan, and so a read error is likely. The limits of the CDR3 on the DNA are not certain, so only TCRdb's listed CDR3 is given. V usage is TRBV10-3 and J usage is TRBJ2-1; TRBD1 is the table's D call and was not checked against the DNA. The CDR3 spans 16 residues, counting both ends. Germline CDR1 reads ENHRY; CDR2 reads SYGVKD. The CDR3 here is CAIRSEQGRLTYVLYV.

The sample holds a few counts of this clonotype. Since a much larger clone is just one base distant, this may be a read error. The chain has TRBV4-3 and TRBJ1-5; D might be TRBD1 (5 bases). The CDR3 loop spans 18 amino acids. V shed 1 base and J shed 4 bases, with 20 bases lying between them. Germline CDR1 and CDR2: LGHNA and YSLEER. CDR3 amino acids: CASSQGIYEGIGNQPQHF. The DNA for the CDR3 is TGCGCCAGCAGCCAAGGGATTTATGAGGGGATTGGAAATCAGCCCCAGCATTTT.

This clonotype was seen just once. At one end the junction does not follow the germline gene, possibly because of a read error. The J gene is TRBJ1-2, the V gene TRBV7-9; 9 bases map to TRBD1. The CDR3 loop spans 15 amino acids. Germline assignment: CDR1 SEHNR and CDR2 FQNEAQ (reference sequence). The CDR3 bases are TGTGCCAGCAGCTTAGTTGACAGGGGGGGACACGGCTGCACCTTC. Translated, it gives CASSLVDRGGHGCTF. The variable domain in full, completed from reference TRBV7-9 and TRBJ1-2, reads DTGVSQNPRHKITKRGQNVTFRCDPISEHNRLYWYRQTLGQGPEFLTYFQNEAQLEKSRLLSDRFSAERPKGSFSTLEIQRTEQGDSAMYLCASSLVDRGGHGCTFGSGTRLTVV.

A remark on this clonotype: Because it lacks the conserved phenylalanine or tryptophan at the end, this CDR3 is likely a read error. The chain carries TRBV6-1 and TRBJ1-2; D may be TRBD1 (5 bases). There are 15 residues in the CDR3. Trimming pared 7 bases from V and 0 bases from J, leaving 15 bases between. CDR1 is MNHNS, CDR2 SASEGT, per germline. This CDR3 is CASTGGTKANYGYTL. In nucleotides, the CDR3 is TGTGCCAGCACGGGGGGGACGAAAGCTAACTATGGCTACACCCTC.

The chain couples TRBV28 to TRBJ1-2; 10 bases map to TRBD1. CDR1 is MDHEN and CDR2 is SYDVKM in the germline V gene. This CDR3 has 16 amino acids. V was clipped by 1 base and J by 7 bases; unmatched bases: 9. This CDR3 reads CASSLFSGTGVRGYTF. CDR3 DNA sequence: TGTGCCAGCAGTTTATTCTCCGGGACAGGGGTTCGTGGCTACACCTTC.

The chain recombines TRBV7-9 with TRBJ2-7; perhaps TRBD2 as D (6 bases). Germline V gene data show CDR1 as SEHNR and CDR2 as FQNEAQ (reference sequence). CDR3 length equals 13 residues. V lost 3 bases and J 3 bases, leaving 9 bases between the germline ends. The CDR3 DNA is TGTGCCAGCAGCTTGAGGAGGGGCTACGAGCAGTACGTC. Its translation is CASSLRRGYEQYV.

This clonotype was observed many times. The rearrangement links TRBV18 to TRBJ1-4; D unclear. Trimming removed 5 bases at V and 2 bases at J, with 12 bases between. The CDR3 has 15 residues. The germline CDR1 and CDR2 sequences are KGHSH and LQKENI. CDR3 loop: CASSTNLGTNEKLFF. CDR3 in DNA: TGTGCCAGCTCAACCAACCTGGGGACTAATGAAAAACTGTTTTTT.

This clonotype was detected many times. V is TRBV18 and J is TRBJ2-3; D might be TRBD1 (5 bases). V gave up 9 bases and J gave up 0 bases, with 10 bases separating them. The germline CDR1 and CDR2 sequences are KGHSH and LQKENI. The CDR3 runs to 13 residues. CDR3: CASRTSSTDTQYF. CDR3 nucleotide sequence: TGTGCCAGTAGGACATCTAGCACAGATACGCAGTATTTT. Full variable domain (rest looked up from reference TRBV18 and TRBJ2-3): NAGVMQNPRHLVRRRGQEARLRCSPMKGHSHVYWYRQLPEEGLKFMVYLQKENIIDESGMPKERFSAEFPKEGPSILRIQQVVRGDSAAYFCASRTSSTDTQYFGPGTRLTVL.

At least ten counts were recorded for this clonotype. The chain links TRBV3-1 to TRBJ2-1; D possibly corresponds to TRBD1 (6 bases). Germline assignment: CDR1 LGHDT and CDR2 YNNKEL (reference sequence). The CDR3 loop spans 13 amino acids. Between the trimmed V and J ends, which lost 2 bases and 8 bases, there was a span of 10 bases. CDR3 amino acids: CASSQQGIDEQFF. The CDR3 DNA sequence: TGTGCCAGCAGCCAACAGGGGATAGATGAGCAGTTCTTC.

This clonotype was counted a few times. The chain carries TRBV2 and TRBJ2-7; D might be TRBD1 or TRBD2, each matching 5 bases. The CDR3 totals 14 residues. Germline V CDR1 and CDR2: SNHLY, FYNNEI. Trimming cost V 4 bases and J 2 bases, with 12 bases left between them. The CDR3 reads CASSAGTGPYEQYF. As DNA, the CDR3 is TGTGCCAGCAGTGCCGGGACGGGACCCTACGAGCAGTACTTC.

This clonotype has ten or more counts. This rearrangement joins TRBV29-1 to TRBJ1-6, with TRBD1 identical over 8 bases. Germline assignment: CDR1 SQVTM and CDR2 ANQGSEA. This CDR3 spans 20 amino acids. V trimming: 3 bases; J trimming: 0 bases; junction bases outside the gene matches: 16. Here the CDR3 DNA reads TGCAGCGTTGAGTCCCCCCCACTCACAGGGGGAAGCTCCTATAATTCACCCCTCCACTTT. It yields the protein CSVESPPLTGGSSYNSPLHF. The variable domain in full, with the rest retrieved from reference TRBV29-1 and TRBJ1-6, is SAVISQKPSRDICQRGTSLTIQCQVDSQVTMMFWYRQQPGQSLTLIATANQGSEATYESGFVIDKFPISRPNLTFSTLTVSNMSPEDSSIYLCSVESPPLTGGSSYNSPLHFGNGTRLTVT.

This clonotype came up many times. The genes are TRBV7-9 and TRBJ1-5; D gene uncertain. The germline V gene encodes CDR1 SEHNR and CDR2 FQNEAQ (reference sequence). V shed 0 bases and J shed 4 bases, with 4 bases lying between them. The CDR3 contains 13 residues. CDR3 bases: TGTGCCAGCAGCTTAGCGGTGAATCAGCCCCAGCATTTT. This gives the protein CASSLAVNQPQHF.

The rearrangement links TRBV29-1 to TRBJ2-3; D is perhaps TRBD1 or TRBD2 (6 bases each). The CDR3 covers 13 residues. Between the trimmed V and J ends, which lost 7 bases and 5 bases, there was a span of 16 bases. CDR1 is SQVTM and CDR2 is ANQGSEA in the germline V gene. In nucleotides, the CDR3 is TGCAGCGCCGGTCGGGGGCAAGGAGATACGCAGTATTTT. Residues: CSAGRGQGDTQYF.

This clonotype was seen many times. The gene calls are TRBV4-1 and TRBJ2-1; the match to TRBD1 covers 10 bases. The trim removed 4 bases at V and 1 base at J, leaving 1 base unmatched. From germline, CDR1 is MGHRA and CDR2 YSYEKL. This CDR3 contains 15 residues. CDR3: CASSRDRGSYNEQFF. Here the CDR3 DNA reads TGCGCCAGCAGCCGGGACAGGGGATCCTACAATGAGCAGTTCTTC.

The sample holds many counts of this clonotype. V and J are TRBV6-5 and TRBJ2-5; 14 nucleotides line up with TRBD2. This CDR3 comprises 17 residues. Germline trimming cut 7 bases from V and 7 bases from J; bases unmatched to any gene: 14. CDR1 is MNHEY and CDR2 is SVGAGI in the germline V gene. This CDR3 is CASTQTSGGDSKRTQYF. CDR3 nucleotide sequence: TGTGCCAGCACCCAGACTAGCGGGGGGGATTCGAAGAGGACCCAGTACTTC.